Shown below are 14 T cell receptor beta chains from a single sample sequenced in a study of T cells after yellow fever vaccination. TCRdb processed the 5' RACE reads anew with MiXCR; each CDR3 protein has one entry. The sample lists under 600,000 distinct CDR3 sequences, less than 15% seen once, with around an eighth in the top ten. The specimen comprised PBMCs, sampled on the day of the yellow fever booster vaccination. The receptors here all came from a man aged 25-45 years who received the YFV17D yellow fever vaccine.

The count of this clonotype is one. One junction end does not reproduce the germline sequence, and a read error may be involved. The J gene is TRBJ2-3, the V gene TRBV18; D perhaps matches TRBD1 (6 bases). CDR1 is KGHSH and CDR2 is LQKENI in the germline V gene. This CDR3 spans 15 amino acids. The CDR3 nucleotides read TGTGCCAGCTCACCGACCGGGACAATAACCGATACGCAGTGTTTT. This sequence encodes CASSPTGTITDTQCF.

This clonotype was observed a few times. The chain is built from TRBV12-3 or TRBV12-4 and TRBJ1-6; tentatively, D is TRBD1 (6 bases). V lost 2 bases and J 7 bases, leaving 6 bases between the germline ends. There are 13 residues in the CDR3. This CDR3 reads CASSLTGNSPLHF. DNA of the CDR3: TGTGCCAGCAGTTTAACAGGGAATTCACCCCTCCACTTT.

This clonotype has just a few counts. The rearrangement joins TRBV20-1 to TRBJ2-1; maybe TRBD2 (6 bases). Germline lookup yields CDR1 DFQATT and CDR2 SNEGSKA (reference sequence). The CDR3 spans 14 residues. Trimming took off 6 bases at V and 4 bases at J, with 16 bases between the two ends. The CDR3 DNA is TGCAGTGCCACGGGACTCACCGATTACAATGAGCAGTTCTTC. Translation gives CSATGLTDYNEQFF.

Points on this clonotype: The junction does not match germline at one end; this may be a read error. The chain carries TRBV25-1 and TRBJ2-1, with a weak D call TRBD2 (6 bases). The CDR3 is made up of 13 amino acids. Germline values: CDR1 MGHDK, CDR2 SYGVNS. The CDR3 sequence: CASSESTWGGLGF. As DNA, the CDR3 is TGTGCCAGCAGTGAATCAACGTGGGGAGGTCTCGGCTTC.

The chain is built from TRBV29-1 and TRBJ2-7, with TRBD1 identical over 8 bases. CDR3 size: 13 residues. Germline V gives CDR1 SQVTM, CDR2 ANQGSEA. With V trimmed by 4 bases and J by 2 bases, 4 bases remained unmatched. For the CDR3, the DNA is TGCAGCGTTGGGGAACAGGGGGCCTACGAGCAGTACTTC. This encodes CSVGEQGAYEQYF.

The chain joins TRBV19 to TRBJ1-5; 7 positions agree with TRBD1. The germline gives CDR1 LNHDA, CDR2 SQIVND (reference sequence). This CDR3 is 14 amino acids long. Trimming cost V 4 bases and J 4 bases; bases outside gene matches: 4. CDR3 nucleotides: TGTGCCAGTAGTACCGGGACAGAAAATCAGCCCCAGCATTTT. As protein: CASSTGTENQPQHF.

This clonotype turned up a few times. CDR3 in amino acids: CSASRGGPGQETQYF. The CDR3, as DNA: TGCAGTGCTAGTCGGGGGGGGCCGGGGCAAGAGACCCAGTACTTC. The rearrangement joins TRBV20-1 to TRBJ2-5; 8 nucleotides line up with TRBD2. J lost 2 bases, V lost 3 bases, and 8 bases had no gene match. Per germline, CDR1 DFQATT and CDR2 SNEGSKA (reference sequence). The CDR3 has 15 residues.

The chain recombines TRBV20-1 with TRBJ2-1; D unresolved. Per germline, CDR1 DFQATT and CDR2 SNEGSKA (reference sequence). The CDR3 runs to 14 residues. Trimming removed 2 bases at V and 6 bases at J, with 14 bases between. CDR3 sequence (DNA): TGCAGTGCTAGACTTCCGACTGGTACCAATGAGCAGTTCTTC. This sequence encodes CSARLPTGTNEQFF.

V and J are TRBV7-2 and TRBJ2-1, with 8 positions matching TRBD2. The CDR3 is 12 residues long. Germline V gene sequence: CDR1 SGHTA, CDR2 FQGNSA. J was trimmed by 14 bases and V by 5 bases; bases with no gene match: 8. The CDR3 here is CASSATPGLEFF. CDR3 in DNA: TGTGCCAGCAGCGCTACACCGGGACTAGAGTTCTTC.

The table lists this clonotype with many counts. V gene TRBV5-1 combines with J gene TRBJ1-2, with 7 bases fitting TRBD1. Germline V gene data show CDR1 as SGHRS and CDR2 as YFSETQ. The length of the CDR3 is 12 residues. Trimming took 5 bases from V and 3 from J; bases not matched to a gene: 1. In DNA form, the CDR3 reads TGCGCCAGCAGTACAGGGGACTATGGCTACACCTTC. This codes for CASSTGDYGYTF.

The sample holds many counts of this clonotype. This chain's CDR3 is CASSFQGQDTQYF. The CDR3 nucleotides read TGTGCCAGCAGCTTCCAAGGGCAAGATACGCAGTATTTT. The rearrangement links TRBV7-2 to TRBJ2-3; D gene unclear. Germline loops: CDR1 SGHTA, CDR2 FQGNSA. Trimming cost V 3 bases and J 5 bases, with 9 bases left between them. The CDR3 is 13 amino acids.

As to this clonotype: A clone one base away is much larger, so this may be a read error. The chain joins TRBV20-1 to TRBJ2-2; 7 bases are shared with TRBD2. Germline loops: CDR1 DFQATT, CDR2 SNEGSKA (reference sequence). CDR3 length: 16 residues. Written as DNA, the CDR3 is TGCTGTGCTATATCCCCCGGCGGCGGGAGAACCGGGGAGCTGTTTTTT. This gives the protein CCAISPGGGRTGELFF.

This chain links TRBV6-1 with TRBJ1-5; TRBD1 is a possible D gene (6 bases). The CDR3 is made up of 11 amino acids. Germline CDR1 is MNHNS and CDR2 is SASEGT. Trimming left V 7 bases short and J 9 bases short, with 10 bases between. The CDR3 coding sequence is TGTGCCAGCACCGAAGGGGGGCCCCAGCATTTT. Translating gives CASTEGGPQHF.

The CDR3 region has the DNA TGTGCCAGCAGCTCGACCCGTAATGAAAAACTGTTTTTT. This encodes CASSSTRNEKLFF. This chain joins TRBV7-2 and TRBJ1-4; no clear D gene. This CDR3 spans 13 amino acids. Germline CDR1 SGHTA, CDR2 FQGNSA. V lost 4 bases and J 4 bases, leaving 7 bases between the germline ends.